The 13 T cell receptor beta chains reported below all come from one sample, sequenced in a study of Ad26.COV2.S vaccination and SARS-CoV-2 variants. Using immunoSEQ multiplex PCR, the repertoire was profiled, and TCRdb retains in-frame clones only, with some absent. This table has 450,000 to 550,000 clones, about nine tenths appearing once. Treatment here: around 19 received Ad26.COV2.S at low or high dose, single or two shots; several received placebo; per-sample allocation not given. Collection of the samples took place on day 63 after the first injection of vaccine or placebo. The source was peripheral blood, collected in a trial of Ad26.COV2.S vaccine versus placebo. These receptor sequences come from a person between 18 and 60 years old who received the Ad26.COV2.S COVID-19 vaccine or a placebo.

The chain recombines TRBV10-3 with TRBJ2-7, with D tentatively TRBD1 or TRBD2 (5 bases each). The CDR3 covers 13 residues. Trimming left V 4 bases short and J 4 bases short, with 11 bases between. Germline CDR1 reads ENHRY; CDR2 reads SYGVKD. The CDR3 region is CAISGQGGYEQYF. The CDR3 DNA reads as TGTGCCATCAGTGGGCAGGGCGGGTACGAGCAGTACTTC.

The V call is TRBV28, the J call TRBJ2-1; 11 bases fit TRBD2. The CDR3 length is 15 residues. The trim removed 5 bases at V and 0 bases at J, leaving 0 bases unmatched. Germline V lookup: CDR1 MDHEN, CDR2 SYDVKM. CDR3 nucleotide sequence: TGTGCCAGCAGTACTAGCGGGAGCTCCTACAATGAGCAGTTCTTC. This translates into CASSTSGSSYNEQFF.

The rearrangement joins TRBV6-2 or TRBV6-3 to TRBJ2-7; either TRBD1 or TRBD2 may supply D (5 bases each). V gave up 2 bases and J gave up 3 bases, with 20 bases separating them. The CDR3 loop spans 17 amino acids. Germline assignment: CDR1 MNHEY and CDR2 SVGEGT. The CDR3 spells CASSYKGPSGRHYEQYF. CDR3 bases: TGTGCCAGCAGTTACAAGGGACCGTCGGGCAGACACTACGAGCAGTACTTC.

This clone was counted a single time. This sequence joins TRBV28 and TRBJ1-4; D remains unclear. The CDR3 is 15 amino acids. V was pared by 7 bases and J by 4 bases, with 16 bases between. CDR1 is MDHEN and CDR2 is SYDVKM in the germline V gene. The CDR3 is CASIAPSPYNEKLFF. Here the CDR3 DNA reads TGTGCCAGCATCGCCCCCTCCCCCTATAATGAAAAACTGTTTTTT.

This clone was seen only once. V gene TRBV6-5 combines with J gene TRBJ2-7; 12 positions match TRBD2. The germline V gene encodes CDR1 MNHEY and CDR2 SVGAGI. V shed 6 bases, J shed 2 bases, and the junction held 5 bases outside the gene matches. The CDR3 spans 15 residues. The CDR3 spells CASRPSGGGPYEQYF. For the CDR3, the DNA is TGTGCCAGCAGGCCTAGCGGGGGGGGCCCCTACGAGCAGTACTTC.

The rearrangement links TRBV7-2 to TRBJ1-4; D remains unclear. Germline V CDR1 and CDR2: SGHTA, FQGNSA. The CDR3 is 13 residues long. Trimming removed 8 bases at V and 6 bases at J, with 13 bases between. DNA of the CDR3: TGTGCCAGCGGGTATTTTGGCTATGAAAAACTGTTTTTT. Protein product: CASGYFGYEKLFF.

This rearrangement joins TRBV27 to TRBJ2-7; 12 positions agree with TRBD1. Germline V CDR1 and CDR2: MNHEY, SMNVEV (reference sequence). This CDR3 comprises 15 residues. V gave up 6 bases and J gave up 2 bases; unmatched junction bases: 5. Written as DNA, the CDR3 is TGTGCCAGCAGGGCGGGACAGGGGGCCACCTACGAGCAGTACTTC. This codes for CASRAGQGATYEQYF.

This clone was found once. This chain links TRBV18 with TRBJ2-1; D gene ambiguous. In germline, CDR1 is KGHSH, CDR2 LQKENI. CDR3 length: 13 amino acids. The V end lost 4 bases, the J end lost 0 bases, and 4 bases lay between the germline ends. The CDR3: CASSHSSYNEQFF. Here the CDR3 DNA reads TGTGCCAGCTCACACAGCTCCTACAATGAGCAGTTCTTC.

Concerning this clone: One end of the junction fails to match germline, which may point to a read error. The CDR3 protein is CASTRSLNSGELFF. CDR3 DNA: TGCGCCAGCACTAGGTCCCTGAACTCCGGGGAGCTGTTTTTT. This rearrangement joins TRBV10-1 to TRBJ2-2; no definite D call. Looked up from germline, CDR1 is WNHNN and CDR2 is SYGVQD (reference sequence). The CDR3 runs to 14 residues.

This clone was seen only once. The gene calls are TRBV7-9 and TRBJ1-1, with no clear D. The CDR3 extends over 14 amino acids. V dropped 5 bases and J dropped 4 bases, with 14 bases sitting between them. Germline CDR1 SEHNR, CDR2 FQNEAQ (reference sequence). The CDR3 reads CASSDRIWGTEAFF. The CDR3 DNA sequence: TGTGCCAGCAGCGACCGGATCTGGGGCACTGAAGCTTTCTTT.

The CDR3 spells CASSVQGYTEAFF. The CDR3 nucleotides are TGTGCCAGTAGTGTACAAGGCTACACTGAAGCTTTCTTT. The chain uses TRBV19 and TRBJ1-1; D is ambiguous. Deletions cut 5 bases from V and 3 bases from J, with 10 bases between. The CDR3 extends over 13 amino acids. In germline, CDR1 is LNHDA, CDR2 SQIVND (reference sequence).

In its sample, this clone was seen once. V gene TRBV10-2 combines with J gene TRBJ2-7; 8 bases line up with TRBD1. The CDR3 totals 14 residues. The germline gives CDR1 WSHSY, CDR2 SAAADI. Germline trimming cut 6 bases from V and 5 bases from J; bases unmatched to any gene: 9. The CDR3 DNA is TGCGCCAGCAGAGGGACAGGCCCCTTTAACGAGCAGTACTTC. Amino acid sequence: CASRGTGPFNEQYF.

This clone was found a few times. This chain uses TRBV2 with TRBJ1-1, with D possibly being TRBD1 (6 bases). CDR1 and CDR2 (germline): SNHLY, FYNNEI. The germline V and J ends were trimmed by 6 bases and 5 bases, with 34 bases remaining between them. CDR3 size: 20 residues. The CDR3 DNA sequence: TGTGCCAGCAGGAGGCGAAACACGAAAACCGGGACAAACAAGGGTACTGAAGCTTTCTTT. Amino acids: CASRRRNTKTGTNKGTEAFF.